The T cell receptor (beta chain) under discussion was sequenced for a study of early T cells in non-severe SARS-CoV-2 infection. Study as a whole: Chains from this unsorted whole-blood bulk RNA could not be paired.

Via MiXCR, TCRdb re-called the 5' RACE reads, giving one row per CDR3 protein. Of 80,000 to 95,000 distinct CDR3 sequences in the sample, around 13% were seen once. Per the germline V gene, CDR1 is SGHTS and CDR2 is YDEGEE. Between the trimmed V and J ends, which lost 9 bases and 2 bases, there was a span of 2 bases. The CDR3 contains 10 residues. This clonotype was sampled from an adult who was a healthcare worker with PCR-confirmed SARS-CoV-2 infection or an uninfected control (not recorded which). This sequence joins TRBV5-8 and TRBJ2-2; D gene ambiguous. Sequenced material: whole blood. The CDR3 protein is CATNTGELFF. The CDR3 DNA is TGTGCCACAAACACCGGGGAGCTGTTTTTT.